This T cell receptor beta chain derives from a study of cytomegalovirus exposure and HLA in healthy donors. About the research overall: Researchers previously reported finding just under 120 million unique TCR beta sequences from 170 million or so T cells.

This CDR3 spans 17 amino acids. Trimming cost V 1 base and J 4 bases, with 16 bases left between them. CDR1 is KGHSH, CDR2 LQKENI, per germline. Comments on this clone: Antigen unknown.

Notes on the study in general: For most TCR beta V segments, an earlier analysis put the productive rate at about 87% or about 30% of the time. Owing to their indistinguishability, certain V segments, notably TRBV6-2 and TRBV6-3, were excluded.

The primer mix had 60 Vbeta and 13 Jbeta primers. Repertoires were generated with immunoSEQ multiplex PCR, while TCRdb's copy carries only in-frame clones and drops some. This table holds almost 90,000 clones, 85% found once. The TCR was taken from a man between 40 and 49 years old in good health and CMV-seropositive. Sequenced sample: PBMCs. The V gene is TRBV18, the J gene TRBJ1-4, with a tentative D call TRBD1 (5 bases). The CDR3 nucleotides read TGTGCCAGCTCACCACGACCCCTCAGACAGCTTAATGAAAAACTGTTTTTT. Encoded protein: CASSPRPLRQLNEKLFF.